A selection of T cell receptor beta chains follows, all from one sample in a study of blood T cell repertoires in COVID-19. Produced via immunoSEQ multiplex PCR; TCRdb's table is partial and in-frame only. Of about 70,000 clones in the sample, approximately 90% are singletons; the top ten hold about 1.3%. The sequencing input was peripheral blood. These receptors were obtained from a human donor in a cohort sampled during active COVID-19. Both conserved end residues are part of each CDR3.

>TRBV30
CAWSVLAGGIFQETQYF
>TRBV18
CASSPVTPGTTYHPLQYF
>TRBV6-5
CASSYDRDDYEQYF
>TRBV19
CASTLSGSYNEQFF
>TRBV24-1
CATRDSSRGDTGELFF
>TRBV5-1
CASSSDFYNEQFF
>TRBV2
CASSEPIAKNIQYF
>TRBV19
CASSISDGGPETQYF
>TRBV6-2/TRBV6-3
CASSNRADTQYF
>TRBV11-2
CASSSIGGGNTIYF
>TRBV12-3/TRBV12-4
CASCLAGANEQFF
>TRBV19
CASRGQANYGYTF
>TRBV27
CASSSLTSGRAGGANVLTF
>TRBV7-9
CASSSGLAGGSYNEQFF
>TRBV6-5
CASSLSGTSTDTQYF
>TRBV3-1/TRBV3-2
CASSQDPGNQPQHF
>TRBV2
CASTKDRFYNSPLHF
>TRBV27
CASSALRGGTQYF
>TRBV10-3
CAISESDGQGKNTGELFF
>TRBV6-6
CASSSTSGPYEQYF
>TRBV6-5
CASTGTGIYEQYF
>TRBV9
CASSVGTSGSYNEQFF
>TRBV13
CASSLGLADSYEQYF
>TRBV28
CASSSQRAQTPEAFF
>TRBV3-1/TRBV3-2
CASSPFATNEKLFF
>TRBV3-1/TRBV3-2
CASSPGNGYTF
>TRBV7-2
CASSFRERMGEQFF
>TRBV5-1
CASRPPGRSEGEQYF